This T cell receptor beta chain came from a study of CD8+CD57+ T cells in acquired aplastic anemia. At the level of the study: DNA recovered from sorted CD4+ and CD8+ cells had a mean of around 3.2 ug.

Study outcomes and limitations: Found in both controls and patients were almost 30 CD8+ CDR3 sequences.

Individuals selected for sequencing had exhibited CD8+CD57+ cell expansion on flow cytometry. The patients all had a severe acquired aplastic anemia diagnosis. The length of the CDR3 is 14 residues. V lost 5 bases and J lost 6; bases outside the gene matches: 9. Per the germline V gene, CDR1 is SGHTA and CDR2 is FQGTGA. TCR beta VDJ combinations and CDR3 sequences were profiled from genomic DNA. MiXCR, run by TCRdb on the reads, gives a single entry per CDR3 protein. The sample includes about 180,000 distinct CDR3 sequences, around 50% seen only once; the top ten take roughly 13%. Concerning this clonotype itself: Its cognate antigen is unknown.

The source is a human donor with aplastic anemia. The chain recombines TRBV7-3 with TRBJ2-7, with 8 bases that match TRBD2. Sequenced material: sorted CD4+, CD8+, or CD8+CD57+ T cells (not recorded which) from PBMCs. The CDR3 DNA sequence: TGTGCCAGCAGCGCCGGGGGGGCAGGGGTCGAGCAGTACTTC. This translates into CASSAGGAGVEQYF.